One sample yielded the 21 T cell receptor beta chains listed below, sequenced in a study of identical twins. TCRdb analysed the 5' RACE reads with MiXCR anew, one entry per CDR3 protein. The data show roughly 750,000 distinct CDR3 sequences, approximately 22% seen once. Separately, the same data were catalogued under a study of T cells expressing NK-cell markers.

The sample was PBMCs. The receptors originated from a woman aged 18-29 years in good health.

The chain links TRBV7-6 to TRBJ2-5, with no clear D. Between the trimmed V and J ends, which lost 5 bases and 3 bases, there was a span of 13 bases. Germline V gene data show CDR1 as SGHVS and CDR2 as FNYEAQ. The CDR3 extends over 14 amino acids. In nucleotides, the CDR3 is TGTGCCAGCAGCGACTCTCGGGTTGAAGAGACCCAGTACTTC. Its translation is CASSDSRVEETQYF.

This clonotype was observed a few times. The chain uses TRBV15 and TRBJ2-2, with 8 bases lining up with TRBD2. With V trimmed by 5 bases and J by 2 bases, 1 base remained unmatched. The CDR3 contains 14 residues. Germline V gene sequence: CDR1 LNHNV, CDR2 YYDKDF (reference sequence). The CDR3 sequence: CATSRTSNTGELFF. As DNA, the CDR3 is TGTGCCACCAGCCGGACTAGCAACACCGGGGAGCTGTTTTTT. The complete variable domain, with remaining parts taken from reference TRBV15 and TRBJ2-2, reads DAMVIQNPRYQVTQFGKPVTLSCSQTLNHNVMYWYQQKSSQAPKLLFHYYDKDFNNEADTPDNFQSRRPNTSFCFLDIRSPGLGDTAMYLCATSRTSNTGELFFGEGSRLTVL.

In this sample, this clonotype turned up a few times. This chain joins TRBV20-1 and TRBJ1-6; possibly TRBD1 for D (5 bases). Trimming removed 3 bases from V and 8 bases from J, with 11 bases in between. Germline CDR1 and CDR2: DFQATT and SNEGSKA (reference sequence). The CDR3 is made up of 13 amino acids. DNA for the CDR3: TGCAGTGCTAGGGACATTAACGATTCACCCCTCCACTTT. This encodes CSARDINDSPLHF.

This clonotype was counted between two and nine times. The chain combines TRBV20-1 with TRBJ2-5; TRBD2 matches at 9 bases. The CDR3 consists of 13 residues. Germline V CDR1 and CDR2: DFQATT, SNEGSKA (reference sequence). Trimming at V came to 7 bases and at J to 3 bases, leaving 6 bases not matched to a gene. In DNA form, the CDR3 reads TGCAGTGTTCGATTAGCGGGAGAAGAGACCCAGTACTTC. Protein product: CSVRLAGEETQYF.

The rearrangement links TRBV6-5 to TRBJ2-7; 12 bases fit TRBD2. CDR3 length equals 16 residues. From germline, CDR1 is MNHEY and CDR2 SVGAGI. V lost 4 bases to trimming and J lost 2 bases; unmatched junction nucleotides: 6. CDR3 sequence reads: CASSSWTSGNPYEQYF. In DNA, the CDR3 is TGTGCCAGCAGTTCTTGGACTAGCGGGAACCCCTACGAGCAGTACTTC.

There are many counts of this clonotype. As DNA, the CDR3 is TGTGCCAGCAGGGACAGGGGTGGCTACACCTTC. It yields the protein CASRDRGGYTF. The genes are TRBV12-3 or TRBV12-4 and TRBJ1-2, with 9 bases aligning to TRBD1. The CDR3 consists of 11 residues. The ends lost 6 bases at V and 7 bases at J; junction bases unmatched: 0.

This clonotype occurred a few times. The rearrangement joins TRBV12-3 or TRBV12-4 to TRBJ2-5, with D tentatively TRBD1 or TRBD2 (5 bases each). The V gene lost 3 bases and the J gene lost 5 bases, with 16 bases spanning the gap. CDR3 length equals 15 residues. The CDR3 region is CASSLAGTPRETQYF. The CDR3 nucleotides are TGTGCCAGCAGTTTGGCCGGGACCCCGCGGGAGACCCAGTACTTC.

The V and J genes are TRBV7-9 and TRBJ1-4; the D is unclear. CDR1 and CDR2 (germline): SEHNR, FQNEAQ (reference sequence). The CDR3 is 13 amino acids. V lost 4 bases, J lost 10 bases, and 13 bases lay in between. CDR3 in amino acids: CASSWGVAVKLFF. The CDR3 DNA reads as TGTGCCAGCAGCTGGGGAGTCGCGGTAAAACTGTTTTTT.

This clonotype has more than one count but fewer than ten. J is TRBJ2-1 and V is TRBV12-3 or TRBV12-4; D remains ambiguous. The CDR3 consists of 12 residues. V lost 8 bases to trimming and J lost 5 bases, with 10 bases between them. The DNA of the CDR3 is TGTGCCAGCTGGACGATTGACAATGAGCAGTTCTTC. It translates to CASWTIDNEQFF.

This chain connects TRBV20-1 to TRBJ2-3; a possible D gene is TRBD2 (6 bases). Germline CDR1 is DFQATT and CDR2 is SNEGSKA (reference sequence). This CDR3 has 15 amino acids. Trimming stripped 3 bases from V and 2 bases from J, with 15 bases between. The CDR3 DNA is TGCAGTGCTAGTCTTGGTAGCGGTTCCACAGATACGCAGTATTTT. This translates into CSASLGSGSTDTQYF.

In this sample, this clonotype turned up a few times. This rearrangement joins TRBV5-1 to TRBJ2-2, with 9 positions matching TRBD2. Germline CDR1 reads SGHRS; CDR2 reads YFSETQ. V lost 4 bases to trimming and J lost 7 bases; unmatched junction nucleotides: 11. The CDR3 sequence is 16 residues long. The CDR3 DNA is TGCGCCAGCAGCCTAGCGGGAAGGGGCGACGGCGGGGAGCTGTTTTTT. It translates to CASSLAGRGDGGELFF.

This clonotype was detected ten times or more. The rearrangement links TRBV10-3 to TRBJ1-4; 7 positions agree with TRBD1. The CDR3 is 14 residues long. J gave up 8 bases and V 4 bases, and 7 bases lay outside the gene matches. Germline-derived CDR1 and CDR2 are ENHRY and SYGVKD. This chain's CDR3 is CAISAGQGDEKLFF. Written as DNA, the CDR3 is TGTGCCATCAGTGCGGGCCAGGGGGACGAAAAACTGTTTTTT.

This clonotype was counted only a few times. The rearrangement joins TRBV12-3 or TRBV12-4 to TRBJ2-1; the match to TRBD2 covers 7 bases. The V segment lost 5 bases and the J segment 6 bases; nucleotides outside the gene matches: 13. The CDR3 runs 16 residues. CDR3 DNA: TGTGCCAGCAGTCCCTTCGGCGGGGGTAGATTCAATGAGCAGTTCTTC. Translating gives CASSPFGGGRFNEQFF.

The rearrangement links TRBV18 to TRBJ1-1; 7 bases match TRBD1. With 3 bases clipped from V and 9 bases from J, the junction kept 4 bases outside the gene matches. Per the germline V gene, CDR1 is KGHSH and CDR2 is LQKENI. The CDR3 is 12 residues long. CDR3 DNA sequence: TGTGCCAGCTCACCGGGACAGACCAAAGCTTTCTTT. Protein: CASSPGQTKAFF. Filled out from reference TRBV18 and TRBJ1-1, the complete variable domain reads NAGVMQNPRHLVRRRGQEARLRCSPMKGHSHVYWYRQLPEEGLKFMVYLQKENIIDESGMPKERFSAEFPKEGPSILRIQQVVRGDSAAYFCASSPGQTKAFFGQGTRLTVV.

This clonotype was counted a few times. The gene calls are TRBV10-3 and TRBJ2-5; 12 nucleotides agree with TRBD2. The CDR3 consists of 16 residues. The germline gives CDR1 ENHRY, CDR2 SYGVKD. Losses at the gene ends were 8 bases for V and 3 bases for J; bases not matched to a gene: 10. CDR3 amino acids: CAIGASSGGAEETQYF. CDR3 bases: TGTGCCATCGGGGCCTCTAGCGGGGGGGCGGAAGAGACCCAGTACTTC.

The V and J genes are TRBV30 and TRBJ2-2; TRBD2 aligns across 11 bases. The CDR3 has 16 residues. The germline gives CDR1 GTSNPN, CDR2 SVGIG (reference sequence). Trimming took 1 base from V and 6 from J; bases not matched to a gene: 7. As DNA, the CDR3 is TGTGCCTGGAGTGCCCTAGCGGGAGGTTGGTCCGGGGAGCTGTTTTTT. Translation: CAWSALAGGWSGELFF.

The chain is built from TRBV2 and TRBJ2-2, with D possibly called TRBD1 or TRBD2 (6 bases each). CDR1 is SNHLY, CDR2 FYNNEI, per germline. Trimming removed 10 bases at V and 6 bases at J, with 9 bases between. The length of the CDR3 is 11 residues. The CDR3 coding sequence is TGTGCCACGAGGGGGGCCGGGGAGCTGTTTTTT. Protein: CATRGAGELFF.

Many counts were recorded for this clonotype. The chain's CDR3 is CASSYTGEGTNSPLHF. The CDR3 region has the DNA TGTGCCAGCAGTTATACTGGTGAGGGGACTAATTCACCCCTCCACTTT. The chain combines TRBV6-5 with TRBJ1-6; a weak D match, TRBD1 (5 bases). Germline-derived CDR1 and CDR2 are MNHEY and SVGAGI. The V and J ends lost 3 bases and 6 bases respectively, with 15 bases between them. The CDR3 length is 16 residues.

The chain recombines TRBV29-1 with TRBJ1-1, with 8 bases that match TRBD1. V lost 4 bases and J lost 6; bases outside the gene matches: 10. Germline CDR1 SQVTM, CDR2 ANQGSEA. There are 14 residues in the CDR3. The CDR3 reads CSVGTGTSVAEAFF. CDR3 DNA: TGCAGCGTTGGGACAGGGACCTCGGTGGCTGAAGCTTTCTTT. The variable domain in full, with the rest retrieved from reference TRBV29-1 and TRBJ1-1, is SAVISQKPSRDICQRGTSLTIQCQVDSQVTMMFWYRQQPGQSLTLIATANQGSEATYESGFVIDKFPISRPNLTFSTLTVSNMSPEDSSIYLCSVGTGTSVAEAFFGQGTRLTVV.

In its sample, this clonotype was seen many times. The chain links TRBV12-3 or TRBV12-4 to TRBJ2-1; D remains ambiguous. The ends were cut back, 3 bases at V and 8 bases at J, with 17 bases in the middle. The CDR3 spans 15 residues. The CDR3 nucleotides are TGTGCCAGCAGTTTGGTCCCCCAAGGCATCGATGAGCAGTTCTTC. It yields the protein CASSLVPQGIDEQFF.

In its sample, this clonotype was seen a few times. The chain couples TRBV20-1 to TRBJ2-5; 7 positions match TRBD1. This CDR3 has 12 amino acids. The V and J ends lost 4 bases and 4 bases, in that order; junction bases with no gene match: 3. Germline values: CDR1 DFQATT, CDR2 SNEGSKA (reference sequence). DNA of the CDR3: TGCAGTGCTACCGACAGGGCAGAGACCCAGTACTTC. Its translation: CSATDRAETQYF.